Listed here are 13 T cell receptor beta chains from one sample, sequenced in a study of T cell clonotyping in hematopoietic cell transplantation (dated by TCRdb to the early 2020s). Library preparation employed the immunoSEQ multiplex PCR assay. The clones in this table, taken by TCRdb from immuneACCESS, are in-frame only. Not every clone is retained; where verified, under half of the shortfall comes from an unresolved V gene, and the cause of the rest is unknown. In this sample the table shows thousands of clones, around 80% of which occur a single time. 25% to 30% of the sample lies in the top ten. The sample's time point, from its label and the paper: recipient sample taken at acute GVHD onset. The sequencing used peripheral blood mononuclear cells, collected at the time of graft-versus-host disease after allogeneic stem cell transplant. These receptors were taken from a female patient aged 50 to 65 who had an allogeneic stem cell transplant from an unrelated donor, so the T cells may come from the graft donor. Some clones in this sample may be carry-over from other donors' samples.

The rearrangement joins TRBV10-3 to TRBJ2-2; perhaps TRBD1 as D (6 bases). Germline CDR1 and CDR2: ENHRY and SYGVKD. The V gene lost 6 bases and the J gene lost 4 bases, with 12 bases spanning the gap. The CDR3 loop spans 14 amino acids. The CDR3 bases are TGTGCCATCAGGGCGGCAGGGGTCACCGGGGAGCTGTTTTTT. Translation gives CAIRAAGVTGELFF.

The chain employs TRBV7-9 and TRBJ2-5, with D possibly matching TRBD2 (6 bases). This CDR3 comprises 16 residues. Germline CDR1 and CDR2: SEHNR and FQNEAQ (reference sequence). Trimming took 3 bases from V and 1 from J, leaving 15 bases between them. The CDR3 DNA is TGTGCCAGCAGCTTCTGGGACTCATCCTTCCAAGAGACCCAGTACTTC. Protein: CASSFWDSSFQETQYF.

This clone was recorded a few times. Compared with germline, one end of the junction differs, possibly owing to a read error. The V call is TRBV30, the J call TRBJ1-3; 8 nucleotides align to TRBD1. The CDR3 consists of 13 residues. Germline V gene data show CDR1 as GTSNPN and CDR2 as SVGIG (reference sequence). The CDR3: CAWGGQGAPDLRF. The CDR3 DNA follows: TGTGCCTGGGGGGGTCAGGGGGCCCCGGATTTGCGTTTT.

This clone was counted between two and nine times. Other DNA variants within this sample encode the same CDR3. CDR3 in DNA: TGTGCCAGTAGTATAGATGGTAGAAGGAACACCGGGGAGCTGTTTTTT. As protein: CASSIDGRRNTGELFF. This chain joins TRBV19 and TRBJ2-2; unclear D gene. The CDR3 runs to 16 residues. V lost 0 bases and J 1 base, leaving 9 bases between the germline ends. Germline lookup yields CDR1 LNHDA and CDR2 SQIVND (reference sequence).

The chain employs TRBV2 and TRBJ1-1; D remains unclear. CDR3 length: 14 residues. Trimming shortened V by 4 bases and J by 5 bases, and 14 bases separated the two germline ends. Per germline, CDR1 SNHLY and CDR2 FYNNEI. The CDR3 sequence: CASSGTVLWTEAFF. The CDR3 bases are TGTGCCAGCAGTGGGACGGTTTTGTGGACTGAAGCTTTCTTT. Using reference TRBV2 and TRBJ1-1 for the parts outside the CDR3, the full variable domain is EPEVTQTPSHQVTQMGQEVILRCVPISNHLYFYWYRQILGQKVEFLVSFYNNEISEKSEIFDDQFSVERPDGSNFTLKIRSTKLEDSAMYFCASSGTVLWTEAFFGQGTRLTVV.

V is TRBV5-6 and J is TRBJ2-2; TRBD2 aligns across 12 bases. V lost 1 base, J lost 2 bases, and 6 bases stayed unmatched. The CDR3 runs to 18 residues. Germline V gives CDR1 SGHDT, CDR2 YYEEEE. DNA of the CDR3: TGTGCCAGCAGCTTGAGGACTAGCGGGGTCCTAAACACCGGGGAGCTGTTTTTT. It yields the protein CASSLRTSGVLNTGELFF. Full variable domain (remainder filled in from reference TRBV5-6 and TRBJ2-2): DAGVTQSPTHLIKTRGQQVTLRCSPKSGHDTVSWYQQALGQGPQFIFQYYEEEERQRGNFPDRFSGHQFPNYSSELNVNALLLGDSALYLCASSLRTSGVLNTGELFFGEGSRLTVL.

The chain couples TRBV14 to TRBJ2-7; tentative D call: TRBD1 (6 bases). Germline V lookup: CDR1 SGHDN, CDR2 FVKESK. V was trimmed by 1 base and J by 6 bases, leaving 22 bases between them. This CDR3 contains 17 residues. DNA of the CDR3: TGTGCCAGCAGCCAAGTAGGCTTTGAGGCCAGGGGCGCCGAGCAGTACTTC. Translating it yields CASSQVGFEARGAEQYF.

The rearrangement joins TRBV11-2 to TRBJ1-1; TRBD1 is a possible D gene (5 bases). V was shortened by 0 bases and J by 5 bases, with 13 bases between the two germline ends. In germline, CDR1 is SGHAT, CDR2 FQNNGV. The CDR3 loop spans 15 amino acids. Written as DNA, the CDR3 is TGTGCCAGCAGCTTAGAAGGCGCAGGGTCAACTGAAGCTTTCTTT. Protein: CASSLEGAGSTEAFF.

The rearrangement joins TRBV19 to TRBJ1-5; D is unclear. This CDR3 has 13 amino acids. The V end lost 6 bases, the J end lost 8 bases, and 14 bases lay between the germline ends. Germline CDR1 LNHDA, CDR2 SQIVND (reference sequence). CDR3 sequence (DNA): TGTGCCAGTAGGAGAGCTGGTTTGGAGCCCCAGCATTTT. The encoded protein is CASRRAGLEPQHF.

The V gene is TRBV6-5, the J gene TRBJ1-3, with D possibly TRBD1 on 5 matching bases. The ends were cut back, 2 bases at V and 0 bases at J, with 8 bases in the middle. There are 15 residues in the CDR3. Germline loops: CDR1 MNHEY, CDR2 SVGAGI. As DNA, the CDR3 is TGTGCCAGCAGTTACGACAGTCTCTCTGGAAACACCATATATTTT. It encodes CASSYDSLSGNTIYF.

CDR3 coding DNA: TGTGCCAGCAGCCAAGGGCGGCGCCAAGAGACCCAGTACTTC. It translates to CASSQGRRQETQYF. The rearrangement joins TRBV4-2 to TRBJ2-5, with unresolved D. This CDR3 spans 14 amino acids. Trimming took 1 base from V and 1 from J, leaving 7 bases between them. Per germline, CDR1 LGHNA and CDR2 YNFKEQ.

This clone appeared a few times. This chain joins TRBV19 and TRBJ2-3; no firm D call. Germline CDR1 reads LNHDA; CDR2 reads SQIVND (reference sequence). V was shortened by 3 bases and J by 2 bases, with 12 bases between the two germline ends. The CDR3 runs 15 residues. The CDR3, as DNA: TGTGCCAGTAGTATCACCCCCAACCCCACAGATACGCAGTATTTT. This gives the protein CASSITPNPTDTQYF. Based on the CDR3 plus reference TRBV19 and TRBJ2-3, the full variable domain is DGGITQSPKYLFRKEGQNVTLSCEQNLNHDAMYWYRQDPGQGLRLIYYSQIVNDFQKGDIAEGYSVSREKKESFPLTVTSAQKNPTAFYLCASSITPNPTDTQYFGPGTRLTVL.

This chain uses TRBV5-1 with TRBJ2-4, with D hard to call. Trimming took 6 bases from V and 9 from J, leaving 16 bases between them. The V gene's germline CDR1 is SGHRS and CDR2 YFSETQ. The CDR3 has 13 amino acids. CDR3 loop: CASNTEPGGIQYF. The CDR3, as DNA: TGCGCCAGCAACACGGAGCCGGGCGGCATTCAGTACTTC.